The clone carrying this T cell receptor beta chain was detected only a few times. Germline V lookup: CDR1 SEHNR, CDR2 FQNEAQ (reference sequence). The trim removed 1 base at V and 4 bases at J, leaving 3 bases unmatched. This CDR3 contains 15 residues. Clones were sequenced by immunoSEQ multiplex PCR, and TCRdb holds only the in-frame ones, with some missing. Counted here are 85,000 or so clones, just over 85% occurring once; the ten biggest clones make up roughly 30%. These data belong to a study of blood T cell repertoires in COVID-19. On the study more broadly: Italy, Spain and the United States were the sources of the convalescent and acute COVID-19 samples.

The chain recombines TRBV7-9 with TRBJ2-3; 9 bases fit TRBD1. This TCR was recovered from a man between 45 and 60 years old with active or convalescent COVID-19. The source material was peripheral blood. The CDR3 region has the DNA TGTGCCAGCAGCTTAGTACAGGGGGCCGCAGATACGCAGTATTTT. Translation gives CASSLVQGAADTQYF. Together with reference TRBV7-9 and TRBJ2-3, the CDR3 gives the full variable domain: DTGVSQNPRHKITKRGQNVTFRCDPISEHNRLYWYRQTLGQGPEFLTYFQNEAQLEKSRLLSDRFSAERPKGSFSTLEIQRTEQGDSAMYLCASSLVQGAADTQYFGPGTRLTVL.